The entry below gives a single TCR beta chain sequence along with its context. This entry is derived from a study of T cell changes during pregnancy in multiple sclerosis. The CDR3 has 15 residues. The germline V gene encodes CDR1 SGHRS and CDR2 YFSETQ. Trimming cost V 4 bases and J 6 bases; bases outside gene matches: 7. Using immunoSEQ multiplex PCR, the repertoire was profiled, and TCRdb retains in-frame clones only, with some absent. The data hold roughly 74,000 clones, with 80% to 90% observed a single time. The gene calls are TRBV5-1 and TRBJ2-3, with TRBD1 matching over 11 bases. Sample: peripheral blood, taken before pregnancy. The receptor comes from a female donor with multiple sclerosis, enrolled in a pregnancy study. CDR3 in amino acids: CASSLGQGARDTQYF. In DNA, the CDR3 is TGCGCCAGCAGCCTAGGACAGGGGGCTAGGGATACGCAGTATTTT.